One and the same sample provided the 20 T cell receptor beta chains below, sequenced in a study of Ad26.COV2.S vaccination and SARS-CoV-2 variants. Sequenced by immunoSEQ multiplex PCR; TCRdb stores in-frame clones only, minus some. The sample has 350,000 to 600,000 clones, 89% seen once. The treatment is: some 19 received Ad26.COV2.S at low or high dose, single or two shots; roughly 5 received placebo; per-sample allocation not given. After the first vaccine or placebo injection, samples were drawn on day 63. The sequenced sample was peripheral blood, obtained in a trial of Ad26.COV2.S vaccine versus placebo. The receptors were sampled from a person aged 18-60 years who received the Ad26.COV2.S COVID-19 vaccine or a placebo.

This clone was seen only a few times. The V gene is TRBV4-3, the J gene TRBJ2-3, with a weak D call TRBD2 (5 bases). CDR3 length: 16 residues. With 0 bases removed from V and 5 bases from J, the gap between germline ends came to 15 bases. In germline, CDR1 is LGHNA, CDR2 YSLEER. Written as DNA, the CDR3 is TGCGCCAGCAGCCAAGATGCGGCTAGCTCTGTAGATACGCAGTATTTT. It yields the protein CASSQDAASSVDTQYF.

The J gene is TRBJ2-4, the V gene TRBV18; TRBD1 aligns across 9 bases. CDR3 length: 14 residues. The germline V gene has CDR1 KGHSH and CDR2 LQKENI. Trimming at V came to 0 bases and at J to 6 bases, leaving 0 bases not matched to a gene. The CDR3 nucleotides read TGTGCCAGCTCACCACCGGACAGGGGAAACATTCAGTACTTC. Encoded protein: CASSPPDRGNIQYF.

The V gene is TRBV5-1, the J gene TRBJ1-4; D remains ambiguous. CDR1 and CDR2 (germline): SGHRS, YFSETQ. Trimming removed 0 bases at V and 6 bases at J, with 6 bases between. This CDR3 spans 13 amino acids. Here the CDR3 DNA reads TGCGCCAGCAGCTTGGGTGCCGATGAAAAACTGTTTTTT. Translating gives CASSLGADEKLFF.

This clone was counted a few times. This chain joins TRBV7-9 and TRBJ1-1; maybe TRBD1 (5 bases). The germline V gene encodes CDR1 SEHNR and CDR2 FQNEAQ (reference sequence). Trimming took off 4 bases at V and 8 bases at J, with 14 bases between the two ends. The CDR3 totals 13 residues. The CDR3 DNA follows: TGTGCCAGCAGCTCCGGTGGGGGACCAGAAGCTTTCTTT. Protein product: CASSSGGGPEAFF.

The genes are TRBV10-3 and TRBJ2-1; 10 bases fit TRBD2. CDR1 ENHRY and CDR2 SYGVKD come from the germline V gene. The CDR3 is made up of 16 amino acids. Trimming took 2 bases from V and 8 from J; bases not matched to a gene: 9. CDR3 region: CAISEERGGNVDEQFF. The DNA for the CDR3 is TGTGCCATCAGTGAGGAGCGGGGGGGGAATGTCGATGAGCAGTTCTTC.

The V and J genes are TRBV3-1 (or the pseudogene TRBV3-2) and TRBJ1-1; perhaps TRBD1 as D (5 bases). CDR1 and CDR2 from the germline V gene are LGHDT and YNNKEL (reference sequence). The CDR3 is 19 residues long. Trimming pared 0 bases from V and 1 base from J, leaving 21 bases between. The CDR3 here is CASSQDCVGVIVGNTEAFF. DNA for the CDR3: TGTGCCAGCAGCCAAGATTGCGTAGGGGTGATAGTGGGGAACACTGAAGCTTTCTTT.

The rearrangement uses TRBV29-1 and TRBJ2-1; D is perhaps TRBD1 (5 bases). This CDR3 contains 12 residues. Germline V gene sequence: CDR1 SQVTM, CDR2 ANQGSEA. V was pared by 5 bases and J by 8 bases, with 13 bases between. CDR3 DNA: TGCAGCGTTTGGCCGACAGACGATGAGCAGTTCTTC. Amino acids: CSVWPTDDEQFF.

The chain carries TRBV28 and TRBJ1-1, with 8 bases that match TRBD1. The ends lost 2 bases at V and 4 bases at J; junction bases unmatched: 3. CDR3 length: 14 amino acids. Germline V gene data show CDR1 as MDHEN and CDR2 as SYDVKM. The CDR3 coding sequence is TGTGCCAGCAGTTTACCGACAGGGGCCACTGAAGCTTTCTTT. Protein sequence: CASSLPTGATEAFF.

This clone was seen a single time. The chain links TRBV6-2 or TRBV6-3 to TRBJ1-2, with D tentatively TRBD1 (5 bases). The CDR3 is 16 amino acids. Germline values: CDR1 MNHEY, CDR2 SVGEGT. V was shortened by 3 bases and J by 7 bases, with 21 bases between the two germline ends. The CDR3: CASSYRTSSGSFGYTF. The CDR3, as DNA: TGTGCCAGCAGTTATCGGACAAGCAGTGGGTCTTTTGGCTACACCTTC.

The CDR3 DNA reads as TGTGCCAGCAGGTATCCGGGACTAGCGGAAAATGAGCAGTTCTTC. Its translation: CASRYPGLAENEQFF. This rearrangement joins TRBV7-3 to TRBJ2-1; 11 bases line up with TRBD2. The germline CDR1 and CDR2 sequences are SGHTA and FQGTGA. CDR3 size: 15 residues. The J segment lost 7 bases and the V segment lost 6 bases, leaving 8 bases of the junction unmatched.

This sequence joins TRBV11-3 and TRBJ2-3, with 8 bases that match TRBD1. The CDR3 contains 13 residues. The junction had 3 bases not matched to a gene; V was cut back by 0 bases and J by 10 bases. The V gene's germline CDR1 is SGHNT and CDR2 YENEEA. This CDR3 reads CASSLEQGGPQYF. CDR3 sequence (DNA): TGTGCCAGCAGCTTAGAACAGGGGGGTCCGCAGTATTTT.

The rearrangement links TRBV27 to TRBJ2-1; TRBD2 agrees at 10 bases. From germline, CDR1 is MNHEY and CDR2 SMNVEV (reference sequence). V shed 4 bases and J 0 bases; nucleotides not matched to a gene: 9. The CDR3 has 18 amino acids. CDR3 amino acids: CASSSRTSGDHSYNEQFF. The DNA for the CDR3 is TGTGCCAGCAGTTCGCGGACTAGCGGAGACCACTCCTACAATGAGCAGTTCTTC.

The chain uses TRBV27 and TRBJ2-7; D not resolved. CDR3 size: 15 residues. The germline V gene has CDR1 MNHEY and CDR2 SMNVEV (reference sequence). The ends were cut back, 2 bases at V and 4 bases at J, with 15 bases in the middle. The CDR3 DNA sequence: TGTGCCAGCAGTTTAAAGCTGGGATTGTGGTACGAGCAGTACTTC. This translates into CASSLKLGLWYEQYF.

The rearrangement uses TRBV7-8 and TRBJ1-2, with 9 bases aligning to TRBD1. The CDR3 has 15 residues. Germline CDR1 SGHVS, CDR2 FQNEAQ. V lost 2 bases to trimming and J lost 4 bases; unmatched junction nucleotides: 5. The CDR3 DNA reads TGTGCCAGCAGCTTACGGGACAGGGATACCTATGGCTACACCTTC. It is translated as CASSLRDRDTYGYTF.

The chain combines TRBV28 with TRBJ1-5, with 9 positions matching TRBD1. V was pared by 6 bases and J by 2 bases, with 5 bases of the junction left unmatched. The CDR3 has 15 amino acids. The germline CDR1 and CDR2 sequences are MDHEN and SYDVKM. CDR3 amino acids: CASRTGTGRNQPQHF. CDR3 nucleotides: TGTGCCAGCAGGACCGGGACAGGGCGCAATCAGCCCCAGCATTTT.

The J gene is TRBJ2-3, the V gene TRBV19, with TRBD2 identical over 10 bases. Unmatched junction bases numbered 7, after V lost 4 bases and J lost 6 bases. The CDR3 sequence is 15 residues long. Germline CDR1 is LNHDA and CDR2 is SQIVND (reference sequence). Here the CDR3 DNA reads TGTGCCAGTAGTACTCTAGCGGGAGCTTGGGATACGCAGTATTTT. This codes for CASSTLAGAWDTQYF.

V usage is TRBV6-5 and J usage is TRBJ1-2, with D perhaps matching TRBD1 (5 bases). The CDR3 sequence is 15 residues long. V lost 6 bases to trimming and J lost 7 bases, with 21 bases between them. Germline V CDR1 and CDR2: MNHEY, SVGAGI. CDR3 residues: CASSPSFGQRSGYTF. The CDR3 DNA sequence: TGTGCCAGCAGCCCCAGTTTTGGACAACGGAGTGGCTACACCTTC.

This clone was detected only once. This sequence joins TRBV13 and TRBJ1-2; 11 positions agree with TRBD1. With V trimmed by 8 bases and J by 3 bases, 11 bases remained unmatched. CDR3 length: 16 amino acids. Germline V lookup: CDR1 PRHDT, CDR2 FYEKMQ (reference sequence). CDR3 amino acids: CASGPKPGQGDYGYTF. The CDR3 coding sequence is TGTGCCAGCGGTCCTAAGCCGGGACAGGGGGACTATGGCTACACCTTC.

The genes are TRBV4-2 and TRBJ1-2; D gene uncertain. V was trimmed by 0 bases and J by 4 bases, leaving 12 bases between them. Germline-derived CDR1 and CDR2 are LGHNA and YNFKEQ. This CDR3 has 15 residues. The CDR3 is CASSQEDRTVYGYTF. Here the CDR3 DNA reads TGTGCCAGCAGCCAAGAGGACCGGACGGTCTATGGCTACACCTTC.

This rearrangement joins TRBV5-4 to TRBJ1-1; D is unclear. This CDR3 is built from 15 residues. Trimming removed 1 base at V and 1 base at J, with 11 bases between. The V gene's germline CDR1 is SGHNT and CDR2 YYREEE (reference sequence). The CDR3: CASSLIGRTNTEAFF. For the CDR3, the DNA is TGTGCCAGCAGCTTGATTGGCAGGACGAACACTGAAGCTTTCTTT.